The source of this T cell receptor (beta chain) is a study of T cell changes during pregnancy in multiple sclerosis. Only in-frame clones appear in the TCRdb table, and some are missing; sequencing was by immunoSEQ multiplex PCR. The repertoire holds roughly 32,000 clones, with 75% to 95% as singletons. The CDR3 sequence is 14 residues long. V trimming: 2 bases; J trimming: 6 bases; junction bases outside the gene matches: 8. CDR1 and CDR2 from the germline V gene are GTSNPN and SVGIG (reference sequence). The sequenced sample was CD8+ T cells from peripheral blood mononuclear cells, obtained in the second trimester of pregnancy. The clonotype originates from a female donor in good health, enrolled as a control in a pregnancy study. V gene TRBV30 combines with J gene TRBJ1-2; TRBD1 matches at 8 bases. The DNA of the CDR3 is TGTGCCTGGAGTACCGGACAGGGTGCGGATGGCTACACCTTC. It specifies CAWSTGQGADGYTF.